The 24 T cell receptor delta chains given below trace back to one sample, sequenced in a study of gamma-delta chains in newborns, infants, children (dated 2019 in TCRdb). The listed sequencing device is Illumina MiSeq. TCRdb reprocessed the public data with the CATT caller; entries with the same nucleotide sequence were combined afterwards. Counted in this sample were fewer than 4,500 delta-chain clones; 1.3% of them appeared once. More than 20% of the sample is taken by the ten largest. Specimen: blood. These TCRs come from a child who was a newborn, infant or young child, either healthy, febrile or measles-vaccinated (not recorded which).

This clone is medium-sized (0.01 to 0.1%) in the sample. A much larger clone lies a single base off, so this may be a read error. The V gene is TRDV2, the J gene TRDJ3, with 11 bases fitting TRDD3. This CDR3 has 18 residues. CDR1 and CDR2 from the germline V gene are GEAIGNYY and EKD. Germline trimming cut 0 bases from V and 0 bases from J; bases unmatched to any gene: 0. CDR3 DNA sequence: TGTGCCTGTGACACCACTGGGGGATACTCCTGGGACACCCGACAGATGTTTTTC. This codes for CACDTTGGYSWDTRQMFF.

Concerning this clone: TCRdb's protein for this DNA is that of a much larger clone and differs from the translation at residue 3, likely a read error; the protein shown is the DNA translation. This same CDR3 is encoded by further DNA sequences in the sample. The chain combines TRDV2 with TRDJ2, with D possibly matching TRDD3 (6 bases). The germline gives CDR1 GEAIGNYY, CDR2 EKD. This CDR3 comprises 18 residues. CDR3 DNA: TGTGCCCGTGACCCGGGTGGGGATCCATTCTCCCGGACAGCACAACTCTTCTTT. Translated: CARDPGGDPFSRTAQLFF.

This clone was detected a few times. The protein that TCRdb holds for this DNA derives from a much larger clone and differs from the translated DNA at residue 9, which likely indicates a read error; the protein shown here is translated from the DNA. CDR3: CACDLLGDMSSWDTRQMFF. CDR3 nucleotides: TGTGCCTGTGACCTACTGGGGGATATGAGCTCCTGGGACACCCGACAGATGTTCTTC. The V gene is TRDV2, the J gene TRDJ3; 11 nucleotides agree with TRDD3. This CDR3 is built from 19 residues. The V gene's germline CDR1 is GEAIGNYY and CDR2 EKD.

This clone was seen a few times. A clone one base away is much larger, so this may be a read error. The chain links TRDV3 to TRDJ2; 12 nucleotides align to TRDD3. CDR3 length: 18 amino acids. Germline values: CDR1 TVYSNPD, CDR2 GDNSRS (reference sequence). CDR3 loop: CAFRTIHWGIHLAAQLFF. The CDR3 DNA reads TGTGCCTTTAGAACGATCCACTGGGGGATACATTTGGCAGCACAACTCTTCTTT.

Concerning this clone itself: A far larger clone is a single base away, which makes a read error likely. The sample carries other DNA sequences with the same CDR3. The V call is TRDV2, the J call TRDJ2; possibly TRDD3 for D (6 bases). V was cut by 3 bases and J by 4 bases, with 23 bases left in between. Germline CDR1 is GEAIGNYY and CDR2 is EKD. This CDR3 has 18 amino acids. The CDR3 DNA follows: TGTGCCTGTGACCCAGGTGGGGATCCATTCTCCCGGACAGCACAACTCTTCTTT. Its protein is CACDPGGDPFSRTAQLFF.

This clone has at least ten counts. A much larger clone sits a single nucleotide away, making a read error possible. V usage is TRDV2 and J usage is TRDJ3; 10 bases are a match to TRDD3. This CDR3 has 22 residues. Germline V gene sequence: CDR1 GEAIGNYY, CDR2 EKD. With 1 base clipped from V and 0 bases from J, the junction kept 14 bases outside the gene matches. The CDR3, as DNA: TGTGCCTGTGACACGATCGACTGGGGGGATACGCCAAGCTCCTGGGACACCCGACAGATGTTTTTC. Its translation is CACDTIDWGDTPSSWDTRQMFF.

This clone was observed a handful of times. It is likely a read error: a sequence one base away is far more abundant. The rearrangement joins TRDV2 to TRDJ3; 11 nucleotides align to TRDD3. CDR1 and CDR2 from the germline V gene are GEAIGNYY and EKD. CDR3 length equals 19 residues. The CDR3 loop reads CACDPALGDSSWDTLQMFF. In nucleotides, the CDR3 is TGTGCCTGTGACCCGGCACTGGGGGATAGCTCCTGGGACACCCTACAGATGTTTTTC.

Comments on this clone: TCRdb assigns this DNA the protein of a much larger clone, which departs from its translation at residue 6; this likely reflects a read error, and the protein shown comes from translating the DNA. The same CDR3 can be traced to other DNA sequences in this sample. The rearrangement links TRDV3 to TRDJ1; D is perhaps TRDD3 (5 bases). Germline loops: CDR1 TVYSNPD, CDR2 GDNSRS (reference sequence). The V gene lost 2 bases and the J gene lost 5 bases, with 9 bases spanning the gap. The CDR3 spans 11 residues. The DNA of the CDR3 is TGTGCCTTTGTACTGGAGGATAAACTCATCTTT. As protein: CAFVLEDKLIF.

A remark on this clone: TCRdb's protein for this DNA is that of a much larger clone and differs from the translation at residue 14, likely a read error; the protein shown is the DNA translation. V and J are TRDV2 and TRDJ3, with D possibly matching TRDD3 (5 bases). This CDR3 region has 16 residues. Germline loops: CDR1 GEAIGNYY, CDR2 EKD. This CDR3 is CACDTGRSWDTRQTFF. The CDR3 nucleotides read TGTGCCTGTGACACCGGGCGCTCCTGGGACACCCGACAGACGTTTTTC.

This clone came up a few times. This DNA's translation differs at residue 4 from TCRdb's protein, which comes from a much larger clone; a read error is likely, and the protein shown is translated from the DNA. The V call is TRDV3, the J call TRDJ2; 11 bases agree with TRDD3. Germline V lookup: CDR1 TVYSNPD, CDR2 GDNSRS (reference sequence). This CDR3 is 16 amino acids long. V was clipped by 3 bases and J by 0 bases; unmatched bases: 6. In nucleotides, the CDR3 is TGTGCCTTATCTGGGGGATACTGGGCTTTGACAGCACAACTCTTCTTT. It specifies CALSGGYWALTAQLFF.

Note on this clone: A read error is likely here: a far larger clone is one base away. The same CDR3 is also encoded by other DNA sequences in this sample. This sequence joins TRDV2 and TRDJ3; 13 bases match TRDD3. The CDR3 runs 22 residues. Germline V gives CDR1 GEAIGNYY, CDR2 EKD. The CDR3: CACDKVLGDTREPSWDTRQMFF. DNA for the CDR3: TGTGCCTGTGACAAAGTACTGGGGGATACGCGGGAACCCTCCTGGGACACCCGGCAGATGTTTTTC.

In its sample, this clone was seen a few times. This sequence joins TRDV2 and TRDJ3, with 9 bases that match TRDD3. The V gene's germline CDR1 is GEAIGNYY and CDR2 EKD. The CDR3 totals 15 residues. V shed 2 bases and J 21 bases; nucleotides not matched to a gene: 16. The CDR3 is CACDRGYADTRQAFF. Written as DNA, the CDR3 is TGTGCCTGTGACAGGGGATACGCGGACACCCGACAGGCGTTTTTC.

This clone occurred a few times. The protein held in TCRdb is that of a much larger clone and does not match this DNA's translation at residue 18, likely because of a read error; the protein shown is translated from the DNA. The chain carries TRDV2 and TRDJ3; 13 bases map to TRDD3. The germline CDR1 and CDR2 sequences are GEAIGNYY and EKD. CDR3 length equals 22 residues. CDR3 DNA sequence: TGTGCCTGTGACAAAGTACTGGGGGATACGCGGGAACCCTCCTGGGACACCCTACAGATGTTTTTC. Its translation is CACDKVLGDTREPSWDTLQMFF.

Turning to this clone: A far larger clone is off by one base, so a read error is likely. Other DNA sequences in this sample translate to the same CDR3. The CDR3 loop is CACDLLGSSWDTRQMFF. The CDR3 DNA follows: TGTGCCTGTGACCTACTGGGCAGCTCCTGGGACACCCGACAGATGTTTTTC. The V and J genes are TRDV2 and TRDJ3; a possible D gene is TRDD3 (6 bases). Between the trimmed V and J ends, which lost 3 bases and 0 bases, there was a span of 11 bases. The CDR3 has 17 residues. Germline V gives CDR1 GEAIGNYY, CDR2 EKD.

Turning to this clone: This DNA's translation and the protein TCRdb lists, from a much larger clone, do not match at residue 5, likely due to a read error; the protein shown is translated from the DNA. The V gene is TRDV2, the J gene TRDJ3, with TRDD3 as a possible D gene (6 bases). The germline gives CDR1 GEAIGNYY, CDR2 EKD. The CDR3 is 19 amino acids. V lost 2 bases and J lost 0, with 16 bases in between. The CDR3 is CACDMVGVLSSWDTRQMFF. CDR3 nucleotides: TGTGCCTGTGACATGGTGGGGGTTCTCAGCTCCTGGGACACCCGACAGATGTTTTTC.

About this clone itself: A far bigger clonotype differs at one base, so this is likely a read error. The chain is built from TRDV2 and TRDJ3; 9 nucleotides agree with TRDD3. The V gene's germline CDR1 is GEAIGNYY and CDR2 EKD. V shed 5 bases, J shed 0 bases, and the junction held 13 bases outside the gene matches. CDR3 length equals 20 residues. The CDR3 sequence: CACGILGDSFSSWDTRQMFF. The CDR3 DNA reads TGTGCCTGTGGCATACTGGGGGACTCCTTCAGCTCCTGGGACACCCGACAGATGTTTTTC.

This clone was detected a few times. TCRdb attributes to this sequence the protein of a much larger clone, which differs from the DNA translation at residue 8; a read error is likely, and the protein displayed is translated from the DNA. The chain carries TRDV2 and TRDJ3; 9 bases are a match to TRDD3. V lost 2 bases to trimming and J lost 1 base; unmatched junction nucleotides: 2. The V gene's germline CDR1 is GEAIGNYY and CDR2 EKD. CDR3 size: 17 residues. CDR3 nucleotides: TGTGCCTGTGACATACTGGGGGAATCCTGGGACACCCGACAGATGTTTTTC. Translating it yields CACDILGESWDTRQMFF.

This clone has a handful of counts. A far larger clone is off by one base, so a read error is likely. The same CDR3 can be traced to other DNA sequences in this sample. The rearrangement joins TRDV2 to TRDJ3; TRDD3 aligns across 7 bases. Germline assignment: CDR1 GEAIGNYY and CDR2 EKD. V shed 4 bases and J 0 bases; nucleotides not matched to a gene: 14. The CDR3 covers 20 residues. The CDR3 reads CACDNLAGGGSSWDTRQMFF. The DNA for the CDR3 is TGTGCCTGTGATAACCTTGCTGGGGGCGGAAGCTCCTGGGACACCCGACAGATGTTTTTC.

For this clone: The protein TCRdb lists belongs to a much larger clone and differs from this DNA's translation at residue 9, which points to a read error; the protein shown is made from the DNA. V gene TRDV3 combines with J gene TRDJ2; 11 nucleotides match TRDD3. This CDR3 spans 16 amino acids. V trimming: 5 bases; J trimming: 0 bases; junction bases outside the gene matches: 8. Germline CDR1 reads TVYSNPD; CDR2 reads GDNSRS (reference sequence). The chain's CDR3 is CAPTGGYRSLTAQLFF. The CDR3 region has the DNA TGTGCCCCCACTGGGGGATATAGGTCTTTGACAGCACAACTCTTCTTT.

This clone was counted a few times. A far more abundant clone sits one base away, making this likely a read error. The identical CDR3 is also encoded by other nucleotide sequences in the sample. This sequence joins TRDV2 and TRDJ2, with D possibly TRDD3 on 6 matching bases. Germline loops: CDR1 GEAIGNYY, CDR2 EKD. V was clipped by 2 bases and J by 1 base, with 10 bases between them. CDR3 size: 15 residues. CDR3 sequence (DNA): TGTGCCTGTGACATACTGGGTGATTTGACAGCACAACTCTTCTTT. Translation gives CACDILGDLTAQLFF.

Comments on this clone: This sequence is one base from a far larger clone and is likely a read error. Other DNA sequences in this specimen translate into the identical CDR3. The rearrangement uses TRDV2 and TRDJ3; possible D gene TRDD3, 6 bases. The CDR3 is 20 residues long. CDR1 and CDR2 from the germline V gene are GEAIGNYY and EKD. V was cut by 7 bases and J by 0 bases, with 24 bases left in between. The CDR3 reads CACDPILLDTSSWDTRQMFF. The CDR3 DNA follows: TGTGCCTGCGACCCGATACTACTGGATACTAGCTCCTGGGACACCCGACAGATGTTTTTC.

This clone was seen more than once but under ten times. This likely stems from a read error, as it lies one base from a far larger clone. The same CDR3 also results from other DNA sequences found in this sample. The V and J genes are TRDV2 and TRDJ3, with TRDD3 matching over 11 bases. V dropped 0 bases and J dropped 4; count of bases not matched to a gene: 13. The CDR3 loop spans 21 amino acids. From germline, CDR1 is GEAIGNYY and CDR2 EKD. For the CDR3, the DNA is TGTGCCTGTGACACCGCCTACTGGGGGATAACGAGCTCTTGGGACACCCGACAGATGTTTTTC. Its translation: CACDTAYWGITSSWDTRQMFF.

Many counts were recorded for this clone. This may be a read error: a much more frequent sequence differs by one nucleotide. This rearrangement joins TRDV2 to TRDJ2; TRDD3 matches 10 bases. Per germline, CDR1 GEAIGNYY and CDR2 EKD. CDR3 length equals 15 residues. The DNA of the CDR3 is TGTGCCCGTGACCTTCTACTGGGGGATACAGCACAACTCTTCTTT. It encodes CARDLLLGDTAQLFF.

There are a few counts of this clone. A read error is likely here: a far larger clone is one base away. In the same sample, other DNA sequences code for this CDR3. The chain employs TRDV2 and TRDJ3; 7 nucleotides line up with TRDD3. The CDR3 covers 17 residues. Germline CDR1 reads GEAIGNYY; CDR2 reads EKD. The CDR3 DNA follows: TGTGCCTGTGACACCTTGGGGGACTCCTGGGACACCCGGCAGATGTTTTTC. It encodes CACDTLGDSWDTRQMFF.